This T cell receptor (beta chain) is from a study of OX40 agonist ivuxolimab in advanced cancers. Assay used: immunoSEQ multiplex PCR; TCRdb lists only in-frame clones, some missing. Among about 60,000 clones, 88% were seen once, and the ten largest hold about 0.7%. CDR1 is GTSNPN and CDR2 is SVGIG in the germline V gene (reference sequence). The CDR3 sequence is 11 residues long. Deletions cut 4 bases from V and 8 bases from J, with 8 bases between. The starting material was CD4+ or CD8+ T cells sorted from blood, obtained in a trial of the OX40 agonist ivuxolimab. The chain joins TRBV30 to TRBJ2-2; no clear D gene. The receptor was derived from an adult with an advanced solid tumor such as melanoma, head and neck, liver or kidney cancer. The CDR3 loop reads CAWKKGGELFF. DNA of the CDR3: TGTGCCTGGAAAAAGGGAGGGGAGCTGTTTTTT.